One sample yielded the 2 T cell receptor beta chains listed below, sequenced in a study of beta chain features in type 1 diabetes. TCRB transcripts that were expressed got sequenced, as all of the isolated RNA had been reverse transcribed. Assay used: immunoSEQ multiplex PCR; TCRdb lists only in-frame clones, some missing. The sample lists roughly 140,000 clones, around 10% occurring once. The sequencing sample was made of central memory CD4+ T cells from blood. The source of these receptors is a man younger than 30 in good health.

There are a few counts of this clone. This chain joins TRBV9 and TRBJ1-4; no clear D gene. Germline CDR1 reads SGDLS; CDR2 reads YYNGEE. Trimming pared 4 bases from V and 6 bases from J, leaving 16 bases between. The CDR3 loop spans 15 amino acids. The CDR3 reads CASSPRLGVDEKLFF. CDR3 DNA sequence: TGTGCCAGCAGCCCCCGACTTGGCGTAGATGAAAAACTGTTTTTT.

This clone was counted only a few times. The CDR3 coding sequence is TGTGCCAGCAGCTTAATGGGGGACACGGGCTATGGCTACACCTTC. This translates into CASSLMGDTGYGYTF. The chain combines TRBV7-9 with TRBJ1-2; a possible D gene is TRBD1 (6 bases). The germline V gene encodes CDR1 SEHNR and CDR2 FQNEAQ (reference sequence). V was shortened by 2 bases and J by 4 bases, with 14 bases between the two germline ends. CDR3 length equals 15 residues.